This record looks at one T cell receptor (beta chain) sequence and its context. Its antigen is unidentified. The CDR3 has 14 amino acids. CDR1 and CDR2 from the germline V gene are SGHTA and FQGNSA. V lost 5 bases, J lost 5 bases, and 15 bases lay in between. This sample is drawn from a study of cytomegalovirus exposure and HLA in healthy donors. About the study: The Caucasian-associated ancestry cluster contained about 80% of the approximately 390 genotyped donors. Study-level points and caveats: Earlier findings revealed that most TCR beta V segments proved productive either about 87% or about 30% of the time.

Healthy bone marrow donors formed the donor group. The PCR employed 60 Vbeta primers together with 13 Jbeta primers. Profiling relied on immunoSEQ multiplex PCR, and the TCRdb table lists in-frame clones only, not all of them. The profile shows under 200,000 clones, around four fifths of them singletons. This chain connects TRBV7-2 to TRBJ1-2; maybe TRBD1 (5 bases). The receptor was isolated from a woman in her 30s in good health and CMV-seronegative. Sequences were obtained from PBMCs. The CDR3 loop reads CASSQRQFGYGYTF. The CDR3 DNA sequence: TGTGCCAGCAGCCAGAGACAGTTCGGATATGGCTACACCTTC.